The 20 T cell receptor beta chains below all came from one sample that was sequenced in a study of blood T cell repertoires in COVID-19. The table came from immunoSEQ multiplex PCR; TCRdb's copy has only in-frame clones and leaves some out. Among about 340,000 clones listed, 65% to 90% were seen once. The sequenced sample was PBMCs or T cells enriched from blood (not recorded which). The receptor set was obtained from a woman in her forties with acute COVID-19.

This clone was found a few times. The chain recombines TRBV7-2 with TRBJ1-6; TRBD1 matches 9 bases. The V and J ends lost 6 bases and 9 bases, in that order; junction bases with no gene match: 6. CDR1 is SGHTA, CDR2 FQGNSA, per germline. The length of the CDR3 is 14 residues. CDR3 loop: CASRLTGGGSPLHF. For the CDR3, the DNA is TGTGCCAGCAGGTTAACAGGGGGCGGTTCACCCCTCCACTTT.

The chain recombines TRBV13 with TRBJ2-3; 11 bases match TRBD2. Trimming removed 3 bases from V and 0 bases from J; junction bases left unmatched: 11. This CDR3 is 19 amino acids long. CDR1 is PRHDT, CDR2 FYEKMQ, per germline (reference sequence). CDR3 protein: CASSLGSRLAGTSTDTQYF. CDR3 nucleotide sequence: TGTGCCAGCAGCTTGGGGAGCCGACTAGCGGGAACAAGCACAGATACGCAGTATTTT.

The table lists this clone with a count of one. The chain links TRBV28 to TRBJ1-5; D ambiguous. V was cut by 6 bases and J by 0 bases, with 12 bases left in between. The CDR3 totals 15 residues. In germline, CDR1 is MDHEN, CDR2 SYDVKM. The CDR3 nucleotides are TGTGCCAGCAGGCGACTGATTCTTAGCAATCAGCCCCAGCATTTT. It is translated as CASRRLILSNQPQHF.

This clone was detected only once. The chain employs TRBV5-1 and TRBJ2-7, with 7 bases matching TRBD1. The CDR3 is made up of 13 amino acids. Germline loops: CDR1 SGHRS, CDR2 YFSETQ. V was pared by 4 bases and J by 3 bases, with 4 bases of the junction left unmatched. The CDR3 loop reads CASSPWDSYEQYF. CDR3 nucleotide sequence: TGCGCCAGCAGCCCCTGGGACAGCTACGAGCAGTACTTC. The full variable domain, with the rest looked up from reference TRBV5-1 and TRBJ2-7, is KAGVTQTPRYLIKTRGQQVTLSCSPISGHRSVSWYQQTPGQGLQFLFEYFSETQRNKGNFPGRFSGRQFSNSRSEMNVSTLELGDSALYLCASSPWDSYEQYFGPGTRLTVT.

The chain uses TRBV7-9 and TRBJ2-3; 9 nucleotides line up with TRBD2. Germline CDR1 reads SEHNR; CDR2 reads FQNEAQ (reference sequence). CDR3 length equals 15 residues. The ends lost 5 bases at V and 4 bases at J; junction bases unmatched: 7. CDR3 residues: CASSPGLAMPDTQYF. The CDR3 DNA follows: TGTGCCAGCAGCCCGGGACTAGCCATGCCAGATACGCAGTATTTT.

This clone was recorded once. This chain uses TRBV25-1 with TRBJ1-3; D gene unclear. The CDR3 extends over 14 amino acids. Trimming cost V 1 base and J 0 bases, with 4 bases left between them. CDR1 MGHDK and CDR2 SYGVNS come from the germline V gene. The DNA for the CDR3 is TGTGCCAGCAGTGAATCGGGCTCTGGAAACACCATATATTTT. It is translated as CASSESGSGNTIYF.

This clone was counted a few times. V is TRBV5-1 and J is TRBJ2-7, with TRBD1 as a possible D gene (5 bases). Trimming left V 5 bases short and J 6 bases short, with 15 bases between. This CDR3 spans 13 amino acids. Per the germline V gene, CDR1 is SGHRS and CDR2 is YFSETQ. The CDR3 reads CASRPPDSSEQYF. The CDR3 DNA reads TGCGCCAGCAGACCCCCCGACAGCTCCGAGCAGTACTTC.

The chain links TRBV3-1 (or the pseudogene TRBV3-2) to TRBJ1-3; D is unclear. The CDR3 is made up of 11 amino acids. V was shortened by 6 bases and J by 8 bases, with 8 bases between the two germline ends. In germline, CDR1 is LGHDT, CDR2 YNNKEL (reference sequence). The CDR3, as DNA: TGTGCCAGCAGAGTCGGAGACACCATATATTTT. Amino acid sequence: CASRVGDTIYF.

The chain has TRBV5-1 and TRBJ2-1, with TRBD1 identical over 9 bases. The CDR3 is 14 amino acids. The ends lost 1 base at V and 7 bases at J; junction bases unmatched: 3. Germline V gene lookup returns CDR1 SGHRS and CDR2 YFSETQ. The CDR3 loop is CASSLNRGLNEQFF. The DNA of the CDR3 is TGCGCCAGCAGCTTGAACAGGGGGCTTAATGAGCAGTTCTTC.

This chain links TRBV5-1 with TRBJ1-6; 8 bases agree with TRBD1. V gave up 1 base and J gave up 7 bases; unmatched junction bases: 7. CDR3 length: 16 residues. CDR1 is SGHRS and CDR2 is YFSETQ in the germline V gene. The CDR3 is CASSLYSHRGNSPLHF. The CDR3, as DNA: TGCGCCAGCAGCTTGTATTCGCACAGGGGGAATTCACCCCTCCACTTT.

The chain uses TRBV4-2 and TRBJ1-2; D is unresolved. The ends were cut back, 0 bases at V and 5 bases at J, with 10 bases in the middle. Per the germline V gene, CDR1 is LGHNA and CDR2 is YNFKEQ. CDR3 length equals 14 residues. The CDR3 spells CASSQETTIYGYTF. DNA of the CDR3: TGTGCCAGCAGCCAAGAGACGACAATTTATGGCTACACCTTC.

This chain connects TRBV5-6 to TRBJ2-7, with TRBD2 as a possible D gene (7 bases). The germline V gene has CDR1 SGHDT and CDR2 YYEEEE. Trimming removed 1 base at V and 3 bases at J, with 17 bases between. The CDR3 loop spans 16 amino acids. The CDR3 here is CASSLPGGMGGYEQYF. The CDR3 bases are TGTGCCAGCAGCTTGCCGGGGGGCATGGGTGGCTACGAGCAGTACTTC. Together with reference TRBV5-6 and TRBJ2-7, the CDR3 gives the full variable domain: DAGVTQSPTHLIKTRGQQVTLRCSPKSGHDTVSWYQQALGQGPQFIFQYYEEEERQRGNFPDRFSGHQFPNYSSELNVNALLLGDSALYLCASSLPGGMGGYEQYFGPGTRLTVT.

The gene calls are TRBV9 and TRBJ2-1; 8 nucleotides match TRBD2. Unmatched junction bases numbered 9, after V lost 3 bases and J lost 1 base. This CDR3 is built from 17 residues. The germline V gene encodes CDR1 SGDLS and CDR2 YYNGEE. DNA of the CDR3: TGTGCCAGCAGCGCCGTGACGGGGGGGCTGTCCTACAATGAGCAGTTCTTC. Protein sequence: CASSAVTGGLSYNEQFF.

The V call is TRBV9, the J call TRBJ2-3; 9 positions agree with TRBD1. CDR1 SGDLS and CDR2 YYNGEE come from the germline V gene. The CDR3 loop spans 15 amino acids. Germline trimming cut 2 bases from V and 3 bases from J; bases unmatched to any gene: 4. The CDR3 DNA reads TGTGCCAGCAGCGTCGGGACAGGGTGGACAGATACGCAGTATTTT. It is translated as CASSVGTGWTDTQYF.

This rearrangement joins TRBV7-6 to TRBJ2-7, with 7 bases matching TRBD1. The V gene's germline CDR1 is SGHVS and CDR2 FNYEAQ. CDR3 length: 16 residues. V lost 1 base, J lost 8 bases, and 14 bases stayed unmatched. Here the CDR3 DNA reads TGTGCCAGCAGCTTAGTTAACCGCGACAGGGAAGAAAAGCAGTACTTC. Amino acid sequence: CASSLVNRDREEKQYF.

The CDR3, as DNA: TGTGCCAGTAAGGGAGGGCGGGGGAGGACAACTAATGAAAAACTGTTTTTT. This codes for CASKGGRGRTTNEKLFF. This rearrangement joins TRBV19 to TRBJ1-4; tentatively, D is TRBD1 (5 bases). Germline CDR1 and CDR2: LNHDA and SQIVND (reference sequence). The V gene lost 7 bases and the J gene lost 0 bases, with 18 bases spanning the gap. The CDR3 has 17 amino acids.

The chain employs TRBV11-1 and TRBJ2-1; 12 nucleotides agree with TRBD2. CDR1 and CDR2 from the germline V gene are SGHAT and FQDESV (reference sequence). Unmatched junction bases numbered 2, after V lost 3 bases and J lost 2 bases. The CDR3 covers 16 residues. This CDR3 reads CASSLRLAGAYNEQFF. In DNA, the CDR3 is TGTGCCAGCAGCTTGAGACTAGCGGGAGCCTACAATGAGCAGTTCTTC.

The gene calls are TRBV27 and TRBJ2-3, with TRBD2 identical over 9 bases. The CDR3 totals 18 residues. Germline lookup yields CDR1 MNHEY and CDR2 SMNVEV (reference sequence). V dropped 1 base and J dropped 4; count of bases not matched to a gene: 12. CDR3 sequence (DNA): TGTGCCAGCAGTTTATTCTATGCGGGAGGGCCATTTTCAGATACGCAGTATTTT. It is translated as CASSLFYAGGPFSDTQYF.

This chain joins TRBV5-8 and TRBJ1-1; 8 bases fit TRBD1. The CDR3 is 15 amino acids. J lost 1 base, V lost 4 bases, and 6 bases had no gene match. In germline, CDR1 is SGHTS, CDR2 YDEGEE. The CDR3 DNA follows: TGTGCCAGCAGCCCGGGACAGGCAAAGAACACTGAAGCTTTCTTT. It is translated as CASSPGQAKNTEAFF.

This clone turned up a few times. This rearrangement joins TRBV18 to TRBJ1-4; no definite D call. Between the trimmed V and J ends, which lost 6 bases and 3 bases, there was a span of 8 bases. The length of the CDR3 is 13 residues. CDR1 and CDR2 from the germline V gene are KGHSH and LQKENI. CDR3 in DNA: TGTGCCAGCTCGCGATTTGCTAATGAAAAACTGTTTTTT. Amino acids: CASSRFANEKLFF.